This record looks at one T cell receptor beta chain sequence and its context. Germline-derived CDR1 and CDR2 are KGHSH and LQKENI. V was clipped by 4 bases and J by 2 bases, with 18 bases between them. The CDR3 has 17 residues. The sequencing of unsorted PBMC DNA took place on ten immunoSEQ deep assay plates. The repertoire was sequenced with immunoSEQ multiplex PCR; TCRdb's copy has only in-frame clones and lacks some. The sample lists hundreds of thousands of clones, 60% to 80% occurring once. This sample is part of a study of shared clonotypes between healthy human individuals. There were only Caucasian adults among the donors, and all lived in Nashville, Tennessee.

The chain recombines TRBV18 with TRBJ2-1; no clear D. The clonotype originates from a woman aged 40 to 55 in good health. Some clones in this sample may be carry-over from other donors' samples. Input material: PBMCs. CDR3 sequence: CASSLGALQPTYNEQFF. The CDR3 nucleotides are TGTGCCAGCTCACTCGGAGCTCTGCAACCGACCTACAATGAGCAGTTCTTC. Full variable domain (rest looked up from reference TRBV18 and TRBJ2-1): NAGVMQNPRHLVRRRGQEARLRCSPMKGHSHVYWYRQLPEEGLKFMVYLQKENIIDESGMPKERFSAEFPKEGPSILRIQQVVRGDSAAYFCASSLGALQPTYNEQFFGPGTRLTVL.